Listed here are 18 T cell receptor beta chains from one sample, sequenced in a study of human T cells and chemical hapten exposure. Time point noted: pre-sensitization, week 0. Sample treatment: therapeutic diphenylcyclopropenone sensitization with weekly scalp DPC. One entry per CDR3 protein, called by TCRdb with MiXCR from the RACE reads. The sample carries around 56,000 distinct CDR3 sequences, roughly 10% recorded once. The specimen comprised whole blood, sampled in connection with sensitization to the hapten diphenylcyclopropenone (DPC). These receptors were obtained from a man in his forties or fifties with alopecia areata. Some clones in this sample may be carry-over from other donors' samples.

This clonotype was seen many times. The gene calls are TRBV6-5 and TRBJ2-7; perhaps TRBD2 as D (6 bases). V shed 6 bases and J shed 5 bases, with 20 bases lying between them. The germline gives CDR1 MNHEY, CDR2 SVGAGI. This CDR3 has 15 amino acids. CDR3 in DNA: TGTGCCAGCAGCAGCGGCGAGTCGGGGGACCACGAGCAGTACTTC. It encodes CASSSGESGDHEQYF.

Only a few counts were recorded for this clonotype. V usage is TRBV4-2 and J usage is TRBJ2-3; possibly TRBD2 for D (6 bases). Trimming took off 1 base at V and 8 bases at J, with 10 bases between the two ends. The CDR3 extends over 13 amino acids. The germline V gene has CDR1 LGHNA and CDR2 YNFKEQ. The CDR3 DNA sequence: TGTGCCAGCAGCCAAGGGACTATAGGTACGCAGTATTTT. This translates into CASSQGTIGTQYF.

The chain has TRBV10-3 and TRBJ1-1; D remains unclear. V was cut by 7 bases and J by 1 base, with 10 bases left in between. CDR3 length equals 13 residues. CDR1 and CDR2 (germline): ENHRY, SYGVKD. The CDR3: CAINSGSNTEAFF. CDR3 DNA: TGTGCCATCAATTCAGGTTCGAACACTGAAGCTTTCTTT.

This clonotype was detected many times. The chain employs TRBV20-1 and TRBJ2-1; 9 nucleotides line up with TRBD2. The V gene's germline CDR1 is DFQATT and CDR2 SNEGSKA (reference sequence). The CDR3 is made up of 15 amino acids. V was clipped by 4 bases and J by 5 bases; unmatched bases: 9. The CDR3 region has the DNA TGCAGTGCTACCGGAGGTGCGGGAGGGAACAATGAGCAGTTCTTC. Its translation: CSATGGAGGNNEQFF.

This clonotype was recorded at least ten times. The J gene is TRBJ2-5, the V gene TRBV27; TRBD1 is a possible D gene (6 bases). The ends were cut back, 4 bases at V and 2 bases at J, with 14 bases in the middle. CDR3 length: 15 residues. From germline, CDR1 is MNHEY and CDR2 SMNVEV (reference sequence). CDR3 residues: CASSYSGGKQETQYF. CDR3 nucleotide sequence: TGTGCCAGCAGTTACAGTGGGGGCAAACAAGAGACCCAGTACTTC.

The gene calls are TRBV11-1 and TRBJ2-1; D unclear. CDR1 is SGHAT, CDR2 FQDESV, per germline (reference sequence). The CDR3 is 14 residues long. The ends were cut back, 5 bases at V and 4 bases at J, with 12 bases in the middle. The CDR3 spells CASSPTSNYNEQFF. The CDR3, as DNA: TGTGCCAGCAGCCCCACGAGCAATTACAATGAGCAGTTCTTC.

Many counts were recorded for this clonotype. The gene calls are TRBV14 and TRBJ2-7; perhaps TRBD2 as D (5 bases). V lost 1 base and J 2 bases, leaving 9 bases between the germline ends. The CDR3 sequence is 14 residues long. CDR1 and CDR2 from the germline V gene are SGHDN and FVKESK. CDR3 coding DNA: TGTGCCAGCAGCCAAGGGTACGGGGCCTACGAGCAGTACTTC. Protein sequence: CASSQGYGAYEQYF.

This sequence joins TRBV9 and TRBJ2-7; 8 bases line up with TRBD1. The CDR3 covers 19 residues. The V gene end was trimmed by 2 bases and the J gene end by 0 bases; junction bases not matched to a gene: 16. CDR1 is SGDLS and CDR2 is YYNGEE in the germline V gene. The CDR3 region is CASSVARSPDRGASYEQYF. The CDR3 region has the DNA TGTGCCAGCAGCGTGGCTCGGAGCCCCGACAGGGGAGCCTCCTACGAGCAGTACTTC.

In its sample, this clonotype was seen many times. The CDR3 DNA is TGCAGTCCCCTCAGGGGGGGGGAGGAGACCCAGTACTTC. This codes for CSPLRGGEETQYF. This chain connects TRBV20-1 to TRBJ2-5; either TRBD1 or TRBD2 may fit D (7 bases each). V was shortened by 8 bases and J by 5 bases, with 18 bases between the two germline ends. The germline V gene encodes CDR1 DFQATT and CDR2 SNEGSKA (reference sequence). This CDR3 has 13 amino acids.

The CDR3 loop reads CASSLAGTGGASHGYTF. CDR3 nucleotide sequence: TGTGCCAGCAGCTTAGCGGGGACAGGGGGCGCATCTCATGGCTACACCTTC. The chain links TRBV7-2 to TRBJ1-2; the match to TRBD1 covers 12 bases. V trimming: 0 bases; J trimming: 6 bases; junction bases outside the gene matches: 8. The CDR3 sequence is 17 residues long. Germline V gives CDR1 SGHTA, CDR2 FQGNSA.

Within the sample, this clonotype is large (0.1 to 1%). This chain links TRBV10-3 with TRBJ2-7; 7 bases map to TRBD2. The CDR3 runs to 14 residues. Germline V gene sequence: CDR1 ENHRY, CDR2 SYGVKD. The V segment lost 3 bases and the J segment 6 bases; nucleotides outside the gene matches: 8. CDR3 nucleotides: TGTGCCATCAGTGACTCGGGGGGAACCCTCGAGCAGTACTTC. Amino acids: CAISDSGGTLEQYF.

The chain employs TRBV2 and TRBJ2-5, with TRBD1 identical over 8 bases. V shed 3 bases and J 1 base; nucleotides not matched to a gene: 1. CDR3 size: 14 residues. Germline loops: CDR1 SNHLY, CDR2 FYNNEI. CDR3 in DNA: TGTGCCAGCAGTGATCAGGGGGCCCAAGAGACCCAGTACTTC. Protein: CASSDQGAQETQYF.

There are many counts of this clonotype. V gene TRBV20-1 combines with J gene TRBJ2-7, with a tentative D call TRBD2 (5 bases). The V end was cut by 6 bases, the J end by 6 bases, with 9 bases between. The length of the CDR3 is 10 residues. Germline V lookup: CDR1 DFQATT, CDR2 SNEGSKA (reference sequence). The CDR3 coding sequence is TGCAGTGCCGTGGACTTCGAGCAGTACTTC. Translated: CSAVDFEQYF.

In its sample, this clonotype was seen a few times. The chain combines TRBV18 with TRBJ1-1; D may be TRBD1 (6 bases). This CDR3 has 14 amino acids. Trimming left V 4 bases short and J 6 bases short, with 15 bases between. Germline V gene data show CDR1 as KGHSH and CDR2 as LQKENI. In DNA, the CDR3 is TGTGCCAGCTCACATCCGGGACAACAGGCTGAAGCTTTCTTT. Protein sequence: CASSHPGQQAEAFF.

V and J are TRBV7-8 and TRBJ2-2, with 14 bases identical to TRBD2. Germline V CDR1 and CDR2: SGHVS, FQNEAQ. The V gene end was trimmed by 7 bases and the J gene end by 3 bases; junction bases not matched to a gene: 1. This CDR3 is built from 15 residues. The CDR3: CASKTSGGDTGELFF. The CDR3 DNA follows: TGTGCCAGCAAGACTAGCGGGGGGGACACCGGGGAGCTGTTTTTT.

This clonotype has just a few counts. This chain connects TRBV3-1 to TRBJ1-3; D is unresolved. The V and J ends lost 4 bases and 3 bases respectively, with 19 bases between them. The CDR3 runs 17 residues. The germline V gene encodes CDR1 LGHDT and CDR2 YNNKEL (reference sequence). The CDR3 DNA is TGTGCCAGCAGCCTAAGTCCGCAGCGGTTAATTGGAAACACCATATATTTT. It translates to CASSLSPQRLIGNTIYF.

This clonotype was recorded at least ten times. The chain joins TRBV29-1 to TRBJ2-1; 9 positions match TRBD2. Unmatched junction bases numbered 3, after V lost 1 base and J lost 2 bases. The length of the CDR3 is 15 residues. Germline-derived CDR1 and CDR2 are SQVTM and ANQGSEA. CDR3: CSVEGASGAYNEQFF. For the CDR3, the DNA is TGCAGCGTTGAAGGAGCTAGCGGGGCCTACAATGAGCAGTTCTTC.

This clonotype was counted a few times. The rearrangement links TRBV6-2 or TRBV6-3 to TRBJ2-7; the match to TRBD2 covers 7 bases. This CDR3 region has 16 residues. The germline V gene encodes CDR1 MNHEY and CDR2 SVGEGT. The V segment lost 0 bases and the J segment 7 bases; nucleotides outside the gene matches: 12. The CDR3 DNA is TGTGCCAGCAGTTACTCGGCTAGCGGAGACCCATTTGAGCAGTACTTC. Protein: CASSYSASGDPFEQYF.